Below are 13 T cell receptor beta chains sequenced from a single sample in a study of blood T cells in healthy people across ages. Next came a second PCR, run for about 7 to 12 cycles, which used a sample-barcoded 5' primer along with a J-beta primer mix. MiXCR was run by TCRdb on the 5' RACE reads, yielding one entry per CDR3 protein. The sample holds fewer than 750,000 distinct CDR3 sequences, roughly half seen once. The sequencing input was blood. The receptors were gathered from a woman aged 80 or over in good health.

As to this clonotype: The germline gene is not matched at one end of the junction; a read error may be the cause. This chain links TRBV6-1 with TRBJ2-7, with no clear D. The CDR3 is 13 residues long. Germline V gives CDR1 MNHNS, CDR2 SASEGT. Written as DNA, the CDR3 is TGTGCCAGCAGTGAATTAGCTCGGTACGAGCAGTGCTTC. It translates to CASSELARYEQCF.

This clonotype was observed many times. The chain combines TRBV6-5 with TRBJ2-7, with no clear D. Germline assignment: CDR1 MNHEY and CDR2 SVGAGI. The CDR3 runs to 14 residues. Trimming took off 5 bases at V and 3 bases at J, with 14 bases between the two ends. The CDR3 spells CASSRDRSSYEQYF. The CDR3 bases are TGTGCCAGCAGTCGTGACCGGAGTAGCTACGAGCAGTACTTC.

CDR3 loop: CASRVGGQWRNEQFF. CDR3 DNA: TGTGCCAGCAGAGTTGGGGGACAGTGGCGCAATGAGCAGTTCTTC. The chain employs TRBV9 and TRBJ2-1, with 7 bases that match TRBD1. The germline V gene encodes CDR1 SGDLS and CDR2 YYNGEE. V lost 5 bases and J lost 6; bases outside the gene matches: 11. The CDR3 is 15 amino acids.

On this clonotype: This may be a read error, as it is one base from a much larger clone. The J gene is TRBJ2-5, the V gene TRBV5-1; D not certain. CDR3 length: 14 amino acids. The V end was cut by 2 bases, the J end by 11 bases, with 19 bases between. CDR1 and CDR2 from the germline V gene are SGHRS and YFSETQ. The CDR3 DNA reads as TGCGCCAGCAGCTTAACTCCCGATTACAATGAGCAGTACTTC. Amino acids: CASSLTPDYNEQYF.

A few counts support this clonotype. The chain links TRBV5-5 to TRBJ2-2, with D perhaps matching TRBD2 (6 bases). CDR3 length: 15 amino acids. The ends were cut back, 1 base at V and 5 bases at J, with 12 bases in the middle. Germline V gene lookup returns CDR1 SGHKS and CDR2 YYEKEE (reference sequence). The CDR3, as DNA: TGTGCCAGCAGCTTGCGGGAGACAGATACCGGGGAGCTGTTTTTT. Translation gives CASSLRETDTGELFF. Together with reference TRBV5-5 and TRBJ2-2, the CDR3 gives the full variable domain: DAGVTQSPTHLIKTRGQQVTLRCSPISGHKSVSWYQQVLGQGPQFIFQYYEKEERGRGNFPDRFSARQFPNYSSELNVNALLLGDSALYLCASSLRETDTGELFFGEGSRLTVL.

The chain recombines TRBV28 with TRBJ2-5; TRBD2 aligns across 12 bases. Germline lookup yields CDR1 MDHEN and CDR2 SYDVKM. The CDR3 sequence is 15 residues long. V was pared by 7 bases and J by 11 bases, with 14 bases of the junction left unmatched. The CDR3, as DNA: TGTGCCAGCACAAAAGCTAGCGGGGGGGCGAATGAGCAGTACTTC. Translated, it gives CASTKASGGANEQYF. The full variable domain, its missing parts supplied by reference TRBV28 and TRBJ2-5, is DVKVTQSSRYLVKRTGEKVFLECVQDMDHENMFWYRQDPGLGLRLIYFSYDVKMKEKGDIPEGYSVSREKKERFSLILESASTNQTSMYLCASTKASGGANEQYFGPGTRLLVL.

In its sample, this clonotype was seen many times. V gene TRBV6-5 combines with J gene TRBJ2-2; D is ambiguous. Germline CDR1 MNHEY, CDR2 SVGAGI. The CDR3 totals 13 residues. With 4 bases removed from V and 7 bases from J, the gap between germline ends came to 10 bases. This CDR3 is CASSSHPDGELFF. The CDR3 nucleotides read TGTGCCAGCAGTTCCCACCCGGACGGGGAGCTGTTTTTT.

Here the CDR3 reads CASSRGWTGRSWEQYF. CDR3 sequence (DNA): TGCGCCAGCAGCCGGGGGTGGACAGGGAGAAGTTGGGAGCAGTACTTC. The rearrangement links TRBV4-3 to TRBJ2-7; the match to TRBD1 covers 8 bases. Losses at the gene ends were 4 bases for V and 7 bases for J; bases not matched to a gene: 15. Germline V lookup: CDR1 LGHNA, CDR2 YSLEER. CDR3 length equals 16 residues.

This clonotype appeared a single time. An end of the junction differs from the germline gene, which may be a read error. This chain uses TRBV10-3 with TRBJ2-7; D is unclear. From germline, CDR1 is ENHRY and CDR2 SYGVKD. The CDR3 consists of 14 residues. CDR3: CAISEFLTTGEQCF. CDR3 nucleotide sequence: TGTGCCATCAGTGAGTTTCTTACAACCGGCGAGCAGTGCTTC.

This clonotype was counted at least ten times. This chain links TRBV10-3 with TRBJ2-5, with 9 bases that match TRBD2. The V gene end was trimmed by 0 bases and the J gene end by 1 base; junction bases not matched to a gene: 3. CDR1 and CDR2 (germline): ENHRY, SYGVKD. The CDR3 runs to 16 residues. The CDR3: CAISESSSGAQETQYF. CDR3 in DNA: TGTGCCATCAGTGAGTCGTCTAGCGGGGCCCAAGAGACCCAGTACTTC.

The rearrangement uses TRBV10-3 and TRBJ2-1; D gene unclear. TRBJ2-7 matches the DNA end more closely, so the J call is doubtful. This CDR3 has 13 amino acids. Germline lookup yields CDR1 ENHRY and CDR2 SYGVKD. CDR3 sequence reads: CAITQDSYNEQYF. CDR3 in DNA: TGTGCCATCACTCAAGACTCCTACAATGAGCAGTACTTC.

This clonotype was picked up a small number of times. This chain joins TRBV12-3 or TRBV12-4 and TRBJ2-3, with 13 bases aligning to TRBD2. Germline trimming cut 6 bases from V and 0 bases from J; bases unmatched to any gene: 15. The length of the CDR3 is 20 residues. CDR3 residues: CASSSRTSGRALWSTDTQYF. The DNA for the CDR3 is TGTGCCAGCAGCTCCCGGACTAGCGGGAGAGCTCTTTGGAGCACAGATACGCAGTATTTT.

The chain uses TRBV6-5 and TRBJ2-1; unclear D gene. The J call may not be correct, given that the DNA end is closer to TRBJ2-7. The CDR3 has 16 amino acids. Looked up from germline, CDR1 is MNHEY and CDR2 is SVGAGI. CDR3 sequence (DNA): TGTGCCAGCAGTCGGTCGGATCGGCAGGTAGCCTACGAGCAGTACTTC. Translation gives CASSRSDRQVAYEQYF.